This TCR beta chain was observed in a study of blood T cell repertoires in COVID-19. In the study overall: Donors in the United States, Italy and Spain gave samples during acute or convalescent COVID-19. PBMCs, B-cell-depleted T cells, or T cells were the source of the cDNA or gDNA that made up the material.

Authors' processing steps: Amplifying reference gene primers gave estimates of nucleated cell counts. Sequencing used immunoSEQ multiplex PCR; TCRdb keeps in-frame clones, though not all of them. V and J calls plus clone size are reproduced from that table; the DNA served to infer D and trimming. The table has fewer than 80,000 clones, 88% seen once. Germline V gives CDR1 MNHEY, CDR2 SMNVEV (reference sequence). The germline V and J ends were trimmed by 5 bases and 3 bases, with 13 bases remaining between them. The CDR3 covers 14 residues. The chain joins TRBV27 to TRBJ1-2, with D unclear. The receptor was derived from a human donor in a cohort sampled during active COVID-19. Sequencing used peripheral blood. CDR3 DNA: TGTGCCAGCAGTCCCGCCCGGGGTGACTATGGCTACACCTTC. Encoded protein: CASSPARGDYGYTF.